The 2 T cell receptor beta chains below were found in one sample sequenced in a study of OX40 agonist ivuxolimab in advanced cancers. Libraries were prepared by immunoSEQ multiplex PCR; TCRdb keeps only in-frame clonotypes and omits some of them. The sample contains tens of thousands of clones, roughly 90% of which appear only once. Material: CD4+ or CD8+ T cells sorted from blood, obtained in a trial of the OX40 agonist ivuxolimab. These receptor sequences come from an adult with an advanced solid tumor such as melanoma, head and neck, liver or kidney cancer.

The chain carries TRBV7-9 and TRBJ2-2; unclear D gene. The germline CDR1 and CDR2 sequences are SEHNR and FQNEAQ (reference sequence). The CDR3 covers 15 residues. The V end lost 0 bases, the J end lost 4 bases, and 9 bases lay between the germline ends. CDR3 region: CASSLARLSTGELFF. CDR3 bases: TGTGCCAGCAGCTTAGCGCGACTGAGCACCGGGGAGCTGTTTTTT. The variable domain in full, completed from reference TRBV7-9 and TRBJ2-2, reads DTGVSQNPRHKITKRGQNVTFRCDPISEHNRLYWYRQTLGQGPEFLTYFQNEAQLEKSRLLSDRFSAERPKGSFSTLEIQRTEQGDSAMYLCASSLARLSTGELFFGEGSRLTVL.

CDR3 region: CASSLSGSGQPQHF. As DNA, the CDR3 is TGTGCCAGCAGTTTATCAGGGTCGGGGCAGCCCCAGCATTTT. V is TRBV28 and J is TRBJ1-5, with a weak D call TRBD1 (5 bases). Per the germline V gene, CDR1 is MDHEN and CDR2 is SYDVKM. The CDR3 consists of 14 residues. The ends were cut back, 1 base at V and 7 bases at J, with 11 bases in the middle.